Listed below are T cell receptor beta chains from one sample, sequenced in a study of T cells after yellow fever vaccination. TCRdb re-called the 5' RACE reads with MiXCR, one entry per CDR3 protein. The sample holds nearly 70,000 distinct CDR3 sequences, approximately 7% seen once. The source was CD8+ T cells sorted from PBMCs, collected roughly 46 days after the first yellow fever vaccination. Receptor source: a man aged 18 to 30 who received the YFV17D yellow fever vaccine. The CDR3 runs from the conserved cysteine through the conserved F or W. D genes are given only for firm matches. Not every row has a clone size; where given, it reads once, few, many or a size class.

abundance | d_gene | j_gene | v_gene | CDR3nt | CDR3aa
many | TRBD1 | TRBJ2-1 | TRBV12-3/TRBV12-4 | TGTGCCGTCGGACAGGGCCGGGGTGAGCAGTTCTTC | CAVGQGRGEQFF
many | TRBD1 | TRBJ1-1 | TRBV7-9 | TGTGCCAGCAGATTAGGGGGACAGGGGGCAACTGAAGCTTTCTTT | CASRLGGQGATEAFF
. | . | TRBJ2-1 | TRBV7-9 | TGTGCCAGCAGCTTTGCCGAGTACAATGAGCAGTTCTTC | CASSFAEYNEQFF
. | . | TRBJ2-5 | TRBV7-2 | TGTGCCAGCAGCTTATCCGTGCGGGGCCTTCAAGAGACCCAGTACTTC | CASSLSVRGLQETQYF
many | . | TRBJ2-7 | TRBV5-6 | TGTGCCAGCAGCTTGGAGGCTCACTCGACCTACGAGCAGTACTTC | CASSLEAHSTYEQYF
many | TRBD1 | TRBJ2-1 | TRBV5-6 | TGTGCCAGCAGCTTGGGGACAGGTAGCTCCTACAATGAGCAGTTCTTC | CASSLGTGSSYNEQFF
many | . | TRBJ2-2 | TRBV20-1 | TGCAGTGCCCTGCTCTTGGGGGCCCCTAAAGAGTCCGGGGAGCTGTTTTTT | CSALLLGAPKESGELFF
few | TRBD1 | TRBJ1-1 | TRBV29-1 | TGCAGCGTTGTACCAGGGGGCACTGAAGCTTTCTTT | CSVVPGGTEAFF
many | . | TRBJ2-1 | TRBV9 | TGTGCCAGCAGCGTAGTTGAGGAGAATGAGCAGTTCTTC | CASSVVEENEQFF
many | TRBD1 | TRBJ2-2 | TRBV11-2 | TGTGCCAGCAGCTTAGGGGCCCCGGGACAGTTAAACCCCACCGGGGAGCTGTTTTTT | CASSLGAPGQLNPTGELFF
. | TRBD1 | TRBJ1-5 | TRBV5-5 | TGTGCCAGCAGCTTGGGTACAGGGGTACGGCAGCCCCAGCATTTT | CASSLGTGVRQPQHF
many | . | TRBJ2-2 | TRBV24-1 | TGTGCCACCGAGGACCACGATACCGGGGAGCTGTTTTTT | CATEDHDTGELFF
few | TRBD2 | TRBJ2-1 | TRBV20-1 | TGCAGTGCCCGAGGCGGACTAGCGGGGCTCCATGAGCAGTTCTTC | CSARGGLAGLHEQFF
many | . | TRBJ2-3 | TRBV7-6 | TGTGCCAGCAGCTTATTTGCCAATACGCAGTATTTT | CASSLFANTQYF
few | TRBD1 | TRBJ2-2 | TRBV12-3/TRBV12-4 | TGTGCCAGCAGTTTCTTCTGGACAGGGCACACCGGGGAGCTGTTTTTT | CASSFFWTGHTGELFF
. | . | TRBJ1-1 | TRBV9 | TGTGCCAGCAGCGTAGACGAACGGGAAGCTTTCTTT | CASSVDEREAFF